The rows below give T cell receptor beta chains drawn from one sample of a study of molecular identifiers for immune sequencing clone quantification. TCRdb fed the PCR reads into MiXCR, producing one record per CDR3 protein. The table lists about 640,000 distinct CDR3 sequences, less than 20% of them singletons, with under 0.95% in the top ten. Sequencing was done on a sample of naive CD8+ T cells from blood, with Jurkat cell RNA spiked in. These receptor sequences come from a human donor in good health. Some libraries in this study had Jurkat cell RNA spiked in. CDR3s include the opening cysteine and the closing phenylalanine or tryptophan. The D gene is left open where the match is weak. A clone size is listed for some rows: how often the clone was seen (once, few, many), or a class if it is expanded.

D	V	size	J	DNA	CDR3
-	TRBV6-2/TRBV6-3	few	TRBJ1-2	TGTGCCAGCAGTTTATTTGGCGATGGCTACACCTTC	CASSLFGDGYTF
-	TRBV5-4	many	TRBJ2-3	TGTGCCAGCAGCTCGCGGACGGGGTATCGACAGTATTTT	CASSSRTGYRQYF
TRBD2	TRBV27	few	TRBJ2-3	TGTGCCAGCTATATTGGGCGGGGGGACGCAGATACGCAGTATTTT	CASYIGRGDADTQYF
TRBD1	TRBV4-3	few	TRBJ1-2	TGCGCCAGCAGCCAAGTGGTTGGACAGGTTTTGAAGGGCTACACCTTC	CASSQVVGQVLKGYTF
-	TRBV2	many	TRBJ2-3	TGTGCCAGCAGCGAGGGGCCTAGCACAGATACGCAGTATTTT	CASSEGPSTDTQYF
TRBD1	TRBV6-5	many	TRBJ1-4	TGTGCCAGCGGGCCAACAGGGGCCGCAACTAATGAAAAACTGTTTTTT	CASGPTGAATNEKLFF
-	TRBV5-1	-	TRBJ2-2	TGCGCCAGCAGCTGGGAGAACGCCGGGGAGCTGTTTTTT	CASSWENAGELFF
TRBD1	TRBV6-1	many	TRBJ1-1	TGTGCCAGCAGTCAATCCGGGACAGGGGGGACTGAAGCTTTCTTT	CASSQSGTGGTEAFF
-	TRBV7-2	-	TRBJ2-1	TGTGCCAGCAGCTTATATTGGGGGGAAGGGAATGAGCAGTTCTTC	CASSLYWGEGNEQFF
-	TRBV13	many	TRBJ2-3	TGTGCCAGCAGCTCAGTGGGAGGCACAACCACAGATACGCAGTATTTT	CASSSVGGTTTDTQYF
-	TRBV7-6	many	TRBJ2-7	TGTGCCAGCAGCTTAGGGGTACAGCCCTACGAGCAGTACTTC	CASSLGVQPYEQYF
TRBD1	TRBV5-1	few	TRBJ2-1	TGCGCCAGCAGCTCCCGGGACAGTCCCAATGAGCAGTTCTTC	CASSSRDSPNEQFF
-	TRBV27	few	TRBJ1-5	TGTGCCAGCAGGCCCGGGATAAGCAATCAGCCCCAGCATTTT	CASRPGISNQPQHF
-	TRBV24-1	many	TRBJ2-3	TGTGCCACCAGTGAGTCAACTACTCATACGCAGTATTTT	CATSESTTHTQYF
TRBD1	TRBV5-6	few	TRBJ1-3	TGTGCCAGCAGCTGGGGGACAGGGAGCTCTGGAAACACCATATATTTT	CASSWGTGSSGNTIYF
-	TRBV24-1	-	TRBJ2-2	TGTGCCACCAGTGATTTCTTTGGGGAGCTGTTTTTT	CATSDFFGELFF
-	TRBV19	few	TRBJ1-2	TGTGCCAGTAGTATAGAATGGGGAGGCAACTATGGCTACACCTTC	CASSIEWGGNYGYTF